Presented here are 13 T cell receptor beta chains from one specimen sequenced in a study of beta chain features in type 1 diabetes. Findings and caveats of the study: Moderate yet significant TCRB CDR3 shortening was seen in Type 1 diabetes patients in all four CD4+ subsets.

Their antigens remain unidentified. Expressed TCRB transcripts were sequenced after all isolated RNA was converted to cDNA. The table came from immunoSEQ multiplex PCR; TCRdb's copy has only in-frame clones and leaves some out. The table shows almost 350,000 clones, with over 7% occurring only once. Sequenced: central memory CD4+ T cells from blood. The receptor source for this set is a man aged 25 to 40 with type 1 diabetes.

The V call is TRBV4-3, the J call TRBJ2-1; D is uncertain. V dropped 0 bases and J dropped 9 bases, with 9 bases sitting between them. From germline, CDR1 is LGHNA and CDR2 YSLEER. There are 13 residues in the CDR3. The CDR3 sequence is CASSQDPVREQFF. In DNA, the CDR3 is TGCGCCAGCAGCCAAGATCCAGTACGTGAGCAGTTCTTC.

The genes are TRBV5-6 and TRBJ1-6; 7 bases are shared with TRBD1. CDR3 length equals 14 residues. Looked up from germline, CDR1 is SGHDT and CDR2 is YYEEEE. With V trimmed by 0 bases and J by 10 bases, 4 bases remained unmatched. CDR3 loop: CASSLEGGSSPLHF. Here the CDR3 DNA reads TGTGCCAGCAGCTTGGAAGGGGGCTCATCACCCCTCCACTTT.

There are a few counts of this clone. This chain joins TRBV7-9 and TRBJ2-4; weak D call: TRBD1 (6 bases). Per germline, CDR1 SEHNR and CDR2 FQNEAQ (reference sequence). The CDR3 consists of 17 residues. Trimming took off 1 base at V and 8 bases at J, with 21 bases between the two ends. CDR3 sequence reads: CASSLERGLLGGDIQYF. Here the CDR3 DNA reads TGTGCCAGCAGCTTAGAAAGGGGTTTATTAGGGGGAGACATTCAGTACTTC.

This clone turned up a few times. The same CDR3 arises from other DNA sequences in this sample as well. The chain combines TRBV7-2 with TRBJ2-5; D not certain. The V end was cut by 5 bases, the J end by 2 bases, with 3 bases between. The CDR3 spans 11 residues. CDR1 and CDR2 (germline): SGHTA, FQGNSA. Here the CDR3 DNA reads TGTGCCAGCAGCCCTCAAGAGACCCAGTACTTC. It codes for CASSPQETQYF. Full variable domain (remainder filled in from reference TRBV7-2 and TRBJ2-5): GAGVSQSPSNKVTEKGKDVELRCDPISGHTALYWYRQSLGQGLEFLIYFQGNSAPDKSGLPSDRFSAERTGGSVSTLTIQRTQQEDSAVYLCASSPQETQYFGPGTRLLVL.

This rearrangement joins TRBV9 to TRBJ2-1; TRBD2 matches at 9 bases. The CDR3 is made up of 17 amino acids. Germline V CDR1 and CDR2: SGDLS, YYNGEE. V dropped 0 bases and J dropped 4; count of bases not matched to a gene: 8. The CDR3 region is CASSVVPLAGHYNEQFF. The CDR3 DNA reads TGTGCCAGCAGCGTAGTACCGCTAGCGGGGCATTACAATGAGCAGTTCTTC.

This clone has more than one count but fewer than ten. The chain recombines TRBV5-1 with TRBJ1-4; D call uncertain. This CDR3 region has 15 residues. Trimming stripped 0 bases from V and 3 bases from J, with 9 bases between. Germline CDR1 and CDR2: SGHRS and YFSETQ. Here the CDR3 DNA reads TGCGCCAGCAGCTTGGACCTCACCTCTAATGAAAAACTGTTTTTT. Amino acids: CASSLDLTSNEKLFF.

This clone turned up a few times. This rearrangement joins TRBV28 to TRBJ2-3; D may be TRBD1 or TRBD2 (5 bases each). From germline, CDR1 is MDHEN and CDR2 SYDVKM. Trimming removed 4 bases at V and 2 bases at J, with 19 bases between. The CDR3 consists of 17 residues. CDR3 residues: CASSSLDRAISTDTQYF. The CDR3 DNA is TGTGCCAGCAGTTCACTAGACAGAGCAATCTCCACAGATACGCAGTATTTT. Filled out from reference TRBV28 and TRBJ2-3, the complete variable domain reads DVKVTQSSRYLVKRTGEKVFLECVQDMDHENMFWYRQDPGLGLRLIYFSYDVKMKEKGDIPEGYSVSREKKERFSLILESASTNQTSMYLCASSSLDRAISTDTQYFGPGTRLTVL.

The J gene is TRBJ1-6, the V gene TRBV10-3; no definite D call. CDR1 and CDR2 (germline): ENHRY, SYGVKD. V shed 0 bases and J shed 8 bases, with 8 bases lying between them. The length of the CDR3 is 14 residues. CDR3 sequence: CAISESTRDSPLHF. The CDR3 region has the DNA TGTGCCATCAGTGAGTCGACCCGGGATTCACCCCTCCACTTT.

This clone occurred a few times. The chain couples TRBV4-3 to TRBJ1-6, with D unresolved. This CDR3 contains 14 residues. V lost 1 base and J 7 bases, leaving 8 bases between the germline ends. Germline lookup yields CDR1 LGHNA and CDR2 YSLEER. The CDR3 spells CASSQGAGNSPLHF. For the CDR3, the DNA is TGCGCCAGCAGCCAAGGGGCGGGAAATTCACCCCTCCACTTT.

This clone was detected ten times or more. Other DNA sequences in this sample translate to the same CDR3. This sequence joins TRBV7-9 and TRBJ2-3; D remains unclear. CDR3 length: 13 residues. The germline V and J ends were trimmed by 5 bases and 3 bases, with 9 bases remaining between them. The germline gives CDR1 SEHNR, CDR2 FQNEAQ (reference sequence). Here the CDR3 reads CASSPMGTDTQYF. The CDR3 DNA reads TGTGCCAGCAGCCCAATGGGGACAGATACGCAGTATTTT.

The chain carries TRBV30 and TRBJ1-6; 8 positions match TRBD1. The junction had 5 bases not matched to a gene; V was cut back by 2 bases and J by 8 bases. CDR3 size: 14 residues. The germline gives CDR1 GTSNPN, CDR2 SVGIG (reference sequence). The DNA for the CDR3 is TGTGCCTGGAGTCGGGCAGGGGGCCATTCACCCCTCCACTTT. This gives the protein CAWSRAGGHSPLHF. The full variable domain, its missing parts supplied by reference TRBV30 and TRBJ1-6, is SQTIHQWPATLVQPVGSPLSLECTVEGTSNPNLYWYRQAAGRGLQLLFYSVGIGQISSEVPQNLSASRPQDRQFILSSKKLLLSDSGFYLCAWSRAGGHSPLHFGNGTRLTVT.

The V and J genes are TRBV5-1 and TRBJ1-2; D not resolved. The CDR3 contains 14 residues. Germline CDR1 SGHRS, CDR2 YFSETQ. The germline V and J ends were trimmed by 5 bases and 0 bases, with 11 bases remaining between them. The CDR3 spells CASRKDPTNYGYTF. The CDR3 DNA follows: TGCGCCAGCAGGAAGGATCCTACTAACTATGGCTACACCTTC.

The chain employs TRBV20-1 and TRBJ1-1; D is undetermined. This CDR3 contains 11 residues. V shed 6 bases and J shed 11 bases, with 16 bases lying between them. Germline V gives CDR1 DFQATT, CDR2 SNEGSKA (reference sequence). This CDR3 reads CSAPAPNVAFF. The CDR3, as DNA: TGCAGTGCCCCGGCCCCAAATGTGGCTTTCTTT.